This T cell receptor (beta chain) was found in a study of blood T cells in healthy people across ages. Study conclusions and caveats: TCR beta diversity, measured per million T cells, fell in a roughly linear way with age. One million T cells yielded diversity estimates that were considered underestimates.

A second PCR of roughly 7 to 11 cycles used a sample-barcoded 5' primer and a J-beta primer mix. TCRdb re-analysed the 5' RACE reads in MiXCR, keeping a single row per CDR3 protein. The sample yields 700,000 to 900,000 distinct CDR3 sequences, 53% seen once. As for this clonotype: The antigen remains unidentified.

The donors, all healthy, were Caucasians living in Russia, aged roughly 6 to 95. The CDR3 runs 16 residues. Germline CDR1 and CDR2: SGHAT and FQNNGV. J was trimmed by 1 base and V by 5 bases; bases with no gene match: 3. The rearrangement links TRBV11-2 to TRBJ2-2; 11 bases line up with TRBD2. The material sequenced was blood. The clonotype comes from a man older than 75 in good health. The CDR3 DNA sequence: TGTGCCAGCAGCCTCGGGACTAGCGGGAACACCGGGGAGCTGTTTTTT. Amino acid sequence: CASSLGTSGNTGELFF.